These 27 T cell receptor beta chains came from one sample sequenced in a study of identical twins. Via MiXCR, TCRdb re-called the 5' RACE reads, giving one row per CDR3 protein. The table records roughly 630,000 distinct CDR3 sequences, 7.1% of them present only once. This sample also belongs to another study, concerning yellow fever vaccine responses in identical twins.

The sequenced sample consisted of PBMCs. Receptors were obtained from a woman aged 18-35 years in good health.

This chain links TRBV3-1 with TRBJ1-5; D call uncertain. The CDR3 is made up of 15 amino acids. Trimming left V 4 bases short and J 0 bases short, with 10 bases between. CDR1 and CDR2 (germline): LGHDT, YNNKEL (reference sequence). The CDR3, as DNA: TGTGCCAGCAGCCCTCGGCATGGTAGCAATCAGCCCCAGCATTTT. Residues: CASSPRHGSNQPQHF.

This clonotype came up many times. This chain uses TRBV11-2 with TRBJ1-5, with TRBD1 identical over 9 bases. The CDR3 loop spans 15 amino acids. Trimming at V came to 4 bases and at J to 4 bases, leaving 5 bases not matched to a gene. Germline CDR1 is SGHAT and CDR2 is FQNNGV. The CDR3 sequence is CASSSTGGNNQPQHF. The CDR3 nucleotides are TGTGCCAGCAGCTCGACAGGGGGTAATAATCAGCCCCAGCATTTT.

The chain employs TRBV20-1 and TRBJ2-3; TRBD2 agrees at 8 bases. Looked up from germline, CDR1 is DFQATT and CDR2 is SNEGSKA (reference sequence). The V segment lost 2 bases and the J segment 11 bases; nucleotides outside the gene matches: 15. There are 15 residues in the CDR3. The CDR3 nucleotides are TGCAGTGCTAGACGGGGCACGGGAGGGCCAATACGGCAGTATTTT. This translates into CSARRGTGGPIRQYF.

This clonotype was observed at least ten times. J is TRBJ2-1 and V is TRBV12-3 or TRBV12-4, with D tentatively TRBD2 (6 bases). The ends were cut back, 5 bases at V and 9 bases at J, with 17 bases in the middle. This CDR3 has 14 amino acids. CDR3 loop: CASSMSGRRGEQFF. The CDR3 DNA is TGTGCCAGCAGTATGTCGGGCAGGAGGGGTGAGCAGTTCTTC.

The CDR3 spells CATSSRDRVAGELFF. The CDR3 DNA reads as TGTGCCACCAGCAGCCGGGACAGGGTGGCCGGGGAGCTGTTTTTT. This chain joins TRBV15 and TRBJ2-2, with 9 bases matching TRBD1. Trimming cost V 3 bases and J 6 bases; bases outside gene matches: 5. The CDR3 runs to 15 residues. Germline V gene lookup returns CDR1 LNHNV and CDR2 YYDKDF (reference sequence).

In this sample, this clonotype turned up a few times. The CDR3 region is CSAKRIENQPQHF. As DNA, the CDR3 is TGCAGTGCCAAAAGGATCGAAAATCAGCCCCAGCATTTT. The chain couples TRBV20-1 to TRBJ1-5, with D uncertain. With 6 bases removed from V and 4 bases from J, the gap between germline ends came to 13 bases. This CDR3 comprises 13 residues. CDR1 is DFQATT and CDR2 is SNEGSKA in the germline V gene (reference sequence).

There are many counts of this clonotype. This chain uses TRBV29-1 with TRBJ2-5; 7 nucleotides align to TRBD1. The CDR3 consists of 13 residues. The J segment lost 0 bases and the V segment lost 3 bases, leaving 1 base of the junction unmatched. Germline V gene lookup returns CDR1 SQVTM and CDR2 ANQGSEA. As DNA, the CDR3 is TGCAGCGTTGAGGGACAGTACCAAGAGACCCAGTACTTC. Protein product: CSVEGQYQETQYF. The complete variable domain, with remaining parts taken from reference TRBV29-1 and TRBJ2-5, reads SAVISQKPSRDICQRGTSLTIQCQVDSQVTMMFWYRQQPGQSLTLIATANQGSEATYESGFVIDKFPISRPNLTFSTLTVSNMSPEDSSIYLCSVEGQYQETQYFGPGTRLLVL.

As to this clonotype: A read error is possible here, since a much larger clone lies one base away. The rearrangement links TRBV2 to TRBJ2-1; possibly TRBD2 for D (7 bases). Germline-derived CDR1 and CDR2 are SNHLY and FYNNEI. The CDR3 runs to 19 residues. The CDR3 region has the DNA TGTACCAGCAGTTTACAGCGGGGTGCTACGATAGGGGGATACAATGAGCAGTTCTTC. It specifies CTSSLQRGATIGGYNEQFF.

The table lists this clonotype with many counts. V is TRBV12-3 or TRBV12-4 and J is TRBJ2-1; 8 bases match TRBD1. J lost 5 bases, V lost 7 bases, and 13 bases had no gene match. This CDR3 is 16 amino acids long. The CDR3 DNA follows: TGTGCCAGCACCAAGGTCGGGACAGGTACGCACAATGAGCAGTTCTTC. Translating it yields CASTKVGTGTHNEQFF.

This clonotype was picked up a small number of times. The rearrangement joins TRBV29-1 to TRBJ2-3, with D possibly being TRBD2 (7 bases). CDR3 length: 14 residues. V was trimmed by 8 bases and J by 3 bases, leaving 18 bases between them. Germline assignment: CDR1 SQVTM and CDR2 ANQGSEA. Here the CDR3 reads CSSRGAPPTDTQYF. The CDR3 nucleotides read TGCAGCTCCCGGGGGGCCCCTCCAACAGATACGCAGTATTTT.

This sequence joins TRBV12-3 or TRBV12-4 and TRBJ1-5, with a weak D call TRBD1 (5 bases). There are 15 residues in the CDR3. Between the trimmed V and J ends, which lost 5 bases and 1 base, there was a span of 12 bases. CDR3 in amino acids: CASSPRDGSNQPQHF. For the CDR3, the DNA is TGTGCCAGCAGTCCGCGGGACGGGAGCAATCAGCCCCAGCATTTT.

This clonotype was detected a few times. The chain combines TRBV7-9 with TRBJ1-1; maybe TRBD1 (6 bases). CDR3 length: 13 residues. Germline lookup yields CDR1 SEHNR and CDR2 FQNEAQ (reference sequence). V lost 7 bases to trimming and J lost 6 bases, with 15 bases between them. The CDR3 DNA follows: TGTGCCAGCACCCGGGCGGCAGGGGCTGAAGCTTTCTTT. This translates into CASTRAAGAEAFF.

The genes are TRBV27 and TRBJ1-4, with D possibly being TRBD1 (5 bases). Germline V lookup: CDR1 MNHEY, CDR2 SMNVEV (reference sequence). Trimming took off 6 bases at V and 5 bases at J, with 7 bases between the two ends. There are 12 residues in the CDR3. The CDR3 DNA reads as TGTGCCAGCAGCCGGGGGAATGAAAAACTGTTTTTT. It translates to CASSRGNEKLFF.

The chain recombines TRBV20-1 with TRBJ1-1, with TRBD1 matching over 7 bases. The CDR3 covers 14 residues. Per germline, CDR1 DFQATT and CDR2 SNEGSKA (reference sequence). Trimming removed 5 bases from V and 3 bases from J; junction bases left unmatched: 9. In DNA form, the CDR3 reads TGCAGTGCTGTCCGAGGGGGCGTGTACACTGAAGCTTTCTTT. Translated: CSAVRGGVYTEAFF.

This clonotype has more than one count but fewer than ten. This chain uses TRBV5-1 with TRBJ2-3; D may be TRBD1 or TRBD2 (5 bases each). The CDR3 is made up of 15 amino acids. Germline V gene lookup returns CDR1 SGHRS and CDR2 YFSETQ. V lost 4 bases and J lost 4, with 16 bases in between. CDR3 nucleotides: TGCGCCAGCAGCCCACGGGACGGGTGGGCAGATACGCAGTATTTT. Residues: CASSPRDGWADTQYF.

This chain uses TRBV27 with TRBJ2-7, with TRBD2 identical over 13 bases. The germline V gene encodes CDR1 MNHEY and CDR2 SMNVEV (reference sequence). This CDR3 is built from 14 residues. The CDR3 region has the DNA TGTGTTTCCGGGACTAGCGGGAACACCTACGAGCAGTACTTC. It translates to CVSGTSGNTYEQYF.

The sample holds a few counts of this clonotype. The chain recombines TRBV6-5 with TRBJ1-4; 12 bases are shared with TRBD1. V shed 0 bases and J 3 bases; nucleotides not matched to a gene: 5. Looked up from germline, CDR1 is MNHEY and CDR2 is SVGAGI. The CDR3 consists of 18 residues. CDR3 sequence (DNA): TGTGCCAGCAGTTACTCCGGGACAGGGGGCGCGTCTAATGAAAAACTGTTTTTT. Its protein product is CASSYSGTGGASNEKLFF.

This clonotype was observed many times. V usage is TRBV11-2 and J usage is TRBJ2-7; 11 bases map to TRBD2. V was clipped by 4 bases and J by 2 bases; unmatched bases: 7. From germline, CDR1 is SGHAT and CDR2 FQNNGV. The CDR3 loop spans 16 amino acids. DNA for the CDR3: TGTGCCAGCAGCTCCTCGGGGACTAGCGGTACCTACGAGCAGTACTTC. Protein sequence: CASSSSGTSGTYEQYF.

This chain uses TRBV3-1 with TRBJ1-5; D is undetermined. Germline V gene lookup returns CDR1 LGHDT and CDR2 YNNKEL (reference sequence). The CDR3 is 17 residues long. V lost 0 bases and J lost 2, with 14 bases in between. DNA of the CDR3: TGTGCCAGCAGCCAAGATGGGAACATGGGAGGCAATCAGCCCCAGCATTTT. Translated: CASSQDGNMGGNQPQHF.

The V call is TRBV7-2, the J call TRBJ1-1; 7 nucleotides agree with TRBD1. V shed 6 bases and J 5 bases; nucleotides not matched to a gene: 9. Germline V gives CDR1 SGHTA, CDR2 FQGNSA. This CDR3 contains 14 residues. The CDR3 DNA is TGTGCCAGCAGTTTTGGGACAGCTCGTACTGAAGCTTTCTTT. Protein product: CASSFGTARTEAFF.

This clonotype was seen ten or more times. The chain recombines TRBV3-1 with TRBJ2-3; D gene unclear. The CDR3 has 14 amino acids. Germline V gives CDR1 LGHDT, CDR2 YNNKEL (reference sequence). V lost 7 bases and J 0 bases, leaving 11 bases between the germline ends. The CDR3 here is CASTGPRSTDTQYF. The DNA for the CDR3 is TGTGCCAGCACTGGACCGAGAAGCACAGATACGCAGTATTTT.

The V and J genes are TRBV2 and TRBJ2-3, with D perhaps assigned TRBD1 or TRBD2 (5 bases each). The ends were cut back, 11 bases at V and 8 bases at J, with 35 bases in the middle. Germline CDR1 SNHLY, CDR2 FYNNEI. There are 18 residues in the CDR3. CDR3 protein: CAFSLRLGTAARLGTQYF. For the CDR3, the DNA is TGTGCCTTCAGTTTACGGTTAGGGACCGCGGCGAGGTTGGGTACGCAGTATTTT.

This clonotype was found many times. The chain links TRBV2 to TRBJ2-5; TRBD1 agrees at 7 bases. The V gene's germline CDR1 is SNHLY and CDR2 FYNNEI. The CDR3 runs 15 residues. Trimming at V came to 8 bases and at J to 5 bases, leaving 14 bases not matched to a gene. CDR3 coding DNA: TGTGCCAGCTTAGACTGGGACAGTGCTACGGAGACCCAGTACTTC. It is translated as CASLDWDSATETQYF.

Many counts were recorded for this clonotype. The rearrangement links TRBV12-3 or TRBV12-4 to TRBJ1-2; D call uncertain. CDR3 length: 14 residues. The germline V and J ends were trimmed by 7 bases and 8 bases, with 20 bases remaining between them. The CDR3, as DNA: TGTGCCAGCATACTTTACCAGGCGGGCGCGGGCTACACCTTC. Translating gives CASILYQAGAGYTF.

This clonotype was seen a few times. The genes are TRBV11-1 and TRBJ1-1, with 7 bases that match TRBD1. Germline trimming cut 1 base from V and 5 bases from J; bases unmatched to any gene: 16. The CDR3 is made up of 18 amino acids. Germline lookup yields CDR1 SGHAT and CDR2 FQDESV (reference sequence). The CDR3 DNA reads TGTGCCAGCAGCTTAGGGGGGGGACAGCTTTTGGGTTTGACTGAAGCTTTCTTT. Its translation is CASSLGGGQLLGLTEAFF.

In nucleotides, the CDR3 is TGTGCCAGCAGCTTGGGCAGGGGGTTCACCGGGGAGCTGTTTTTT. Translation: CASSLGRGFTGELFF. The chain combines TRBV5-6 with TRBJ2-2; the match to TRBD1 covers 7 bases. Germline values: CDR1 SGHDT, CDR2 YYEEEE. V dropped 0 bases and J dropped 4; count of bases not matched to a gene: 3. This CDR3 is built from 15 residues.

This clonotype was detected ten times or more. The chain couples TRBV3-1 to TRBJ2-1, with D hard to call. The V end was cut by 2 bases, the J end by 7 bases, with 9 bases between. Per the germline V gene, CDR1 is LGHDT and CDR2 is YNNKEL (reference sequence). The CDR3 loop spans 13 amino acids. CDR3 bases: TGTGCCAGCAGCCAATTGGTGGTAAATGAGCAGTTCTTC. Protein: CASSQLVVNEQFF.